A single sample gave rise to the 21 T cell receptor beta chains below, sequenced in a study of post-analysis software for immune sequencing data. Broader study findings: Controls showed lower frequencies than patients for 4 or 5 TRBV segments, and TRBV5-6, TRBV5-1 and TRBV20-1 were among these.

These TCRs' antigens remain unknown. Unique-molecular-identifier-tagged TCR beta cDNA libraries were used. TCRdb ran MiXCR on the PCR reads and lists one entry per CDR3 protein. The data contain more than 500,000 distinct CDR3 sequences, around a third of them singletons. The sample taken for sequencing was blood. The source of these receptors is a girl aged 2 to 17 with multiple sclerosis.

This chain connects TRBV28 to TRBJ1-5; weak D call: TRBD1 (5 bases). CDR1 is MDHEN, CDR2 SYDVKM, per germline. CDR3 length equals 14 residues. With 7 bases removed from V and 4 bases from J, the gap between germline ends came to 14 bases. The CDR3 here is CASTILPGNQPQHF. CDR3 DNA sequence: TGTGCCAGCACCATCCTCCCAGGGAATCAGCCCCAGCATTTT.

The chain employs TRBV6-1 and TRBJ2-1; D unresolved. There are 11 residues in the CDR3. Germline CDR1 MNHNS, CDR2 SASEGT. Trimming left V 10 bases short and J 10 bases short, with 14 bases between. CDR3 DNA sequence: TGTGCCACCAGCGAACCATTCGAGCAGTTCTTC. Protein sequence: CATSEPFEQFF.

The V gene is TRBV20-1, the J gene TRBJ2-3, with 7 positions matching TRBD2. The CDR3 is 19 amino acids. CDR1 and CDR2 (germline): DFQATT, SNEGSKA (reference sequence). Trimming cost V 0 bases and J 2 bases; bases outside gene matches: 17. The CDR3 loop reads CSARDTQLERDTFTDTQYF. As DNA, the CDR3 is TGCAGTGCTAGAGATACTCAACTGGAGCGGGATACCTTCACAGATACGCAGTATTTT.

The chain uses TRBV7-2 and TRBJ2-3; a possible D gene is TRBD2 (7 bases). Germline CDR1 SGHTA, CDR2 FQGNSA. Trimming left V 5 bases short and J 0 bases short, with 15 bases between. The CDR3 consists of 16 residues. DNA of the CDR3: TGTGCCAGCAGCCGTGGGGGGGGGCGCAGCACAGATACGCAGTATTTT. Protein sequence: CASSRGGGRSTDTQYF.

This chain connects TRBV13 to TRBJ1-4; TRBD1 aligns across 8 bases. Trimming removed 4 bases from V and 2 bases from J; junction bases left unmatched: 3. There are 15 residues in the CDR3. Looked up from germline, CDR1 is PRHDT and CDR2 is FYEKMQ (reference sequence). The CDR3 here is CASSSGQGTNEKLFF. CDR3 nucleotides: TGTGCCAGCAGCTCCGGACAGGGCACTAATGAAAAACTGTTTTTT.

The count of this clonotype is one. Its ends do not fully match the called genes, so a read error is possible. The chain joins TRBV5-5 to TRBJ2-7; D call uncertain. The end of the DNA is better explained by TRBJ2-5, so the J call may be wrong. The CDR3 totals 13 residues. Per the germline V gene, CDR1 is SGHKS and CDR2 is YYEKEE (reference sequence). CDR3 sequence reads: CASSFYGQGTQYF. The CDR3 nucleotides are TGTGCCAGCAGCTTCTATGGTCAAGGGACCCAGTACTTC.

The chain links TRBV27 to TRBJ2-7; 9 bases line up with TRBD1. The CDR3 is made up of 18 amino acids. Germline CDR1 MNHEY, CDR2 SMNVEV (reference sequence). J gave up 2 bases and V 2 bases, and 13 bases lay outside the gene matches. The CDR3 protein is CASSLIPYPGQGTYEQYF. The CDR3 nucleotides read TGTGCCAGCAGTTTAATCCCCTATCCGGGACAGGGAACCTACGAGCAGTACTTC.

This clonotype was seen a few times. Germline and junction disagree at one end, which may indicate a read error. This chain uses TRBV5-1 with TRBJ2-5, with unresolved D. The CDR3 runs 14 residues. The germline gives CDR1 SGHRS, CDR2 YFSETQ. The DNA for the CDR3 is TGCGCCAGCAGCCATGACTTGTACCAAGAGACTCAGTACTTC. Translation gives CASSHDLYQETQYF.

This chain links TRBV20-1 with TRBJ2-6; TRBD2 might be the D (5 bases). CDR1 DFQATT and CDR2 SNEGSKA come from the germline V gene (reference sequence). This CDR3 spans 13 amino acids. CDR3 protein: CSCRDSGANVLTF. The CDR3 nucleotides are TGCAGCTGCCGGGACTCTGGGGCCAACGTCCTGACTTTC.

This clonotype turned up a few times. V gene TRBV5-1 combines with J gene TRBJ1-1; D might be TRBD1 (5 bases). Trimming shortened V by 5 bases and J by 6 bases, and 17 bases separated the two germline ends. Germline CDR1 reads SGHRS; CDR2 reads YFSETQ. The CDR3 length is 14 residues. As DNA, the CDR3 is TGCGCCAGCAGTGCGGACACCATCTTCCCTGAAGCTTTCTTT. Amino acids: CASSADTIFPEAFF.

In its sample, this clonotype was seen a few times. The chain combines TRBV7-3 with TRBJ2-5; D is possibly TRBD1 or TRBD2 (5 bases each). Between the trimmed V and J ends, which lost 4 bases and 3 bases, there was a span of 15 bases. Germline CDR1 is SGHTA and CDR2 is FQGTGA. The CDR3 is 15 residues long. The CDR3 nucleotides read TGTGCCAGCAGCTCCCAGGTGGGGGTCGAAGAGACCCAGTACTTC. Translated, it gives CASSSQVGVEETQYF.

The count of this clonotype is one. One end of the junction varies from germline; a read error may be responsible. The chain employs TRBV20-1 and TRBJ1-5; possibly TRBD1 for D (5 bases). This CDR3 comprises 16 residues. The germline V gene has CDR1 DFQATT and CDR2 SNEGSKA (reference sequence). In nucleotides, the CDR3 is TGCAGTGCTGGAGAATTGGAGGGACTCGGCAATCAGCCCCAGCATTTT. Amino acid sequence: CSAGELEGLGNQPQHF.

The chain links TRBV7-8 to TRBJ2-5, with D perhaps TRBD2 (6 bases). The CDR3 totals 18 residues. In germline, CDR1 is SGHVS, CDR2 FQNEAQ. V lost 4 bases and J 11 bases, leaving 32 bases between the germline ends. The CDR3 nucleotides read TGTGCCAGCAGCTGGGGCGAACTAGCAAAAAGCTCCTACAATGAGCAGTACTTC. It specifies CASSWGELAKSSYNEQYF.

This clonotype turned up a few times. The CDR3 DNA reads TGTGCCAGCAGCTTTAGCCCCCCCCGGGTGACAAGCTATGGCTACACCTTC. Protein product: CASSFSPPRVTSYGYTF. The genes are TRBV11-2 and TRBJ1-2, with D unresolved. V lost 3 bases and J lost 4, with 21 bases in between. Germline V lookup: CDR1 SGHAT, CDR2 FQNNGV. This CDR3 is built from 17 residues.

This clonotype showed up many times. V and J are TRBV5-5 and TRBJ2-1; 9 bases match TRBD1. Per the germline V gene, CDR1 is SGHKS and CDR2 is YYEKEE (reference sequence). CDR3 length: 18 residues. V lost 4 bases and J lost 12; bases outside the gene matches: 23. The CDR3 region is CASSVGQGRPDWGFGQFF. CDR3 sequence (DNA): TGTGCCAGCAGCGTGGGACAGGGCCGACCCGACTGGGGCTTTGGGCAGTTCTTC. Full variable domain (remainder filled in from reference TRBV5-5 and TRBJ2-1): DAGVTQSPTHLIKTRGQQVTLRCSPISGHKSVSWYQQVLGQGPQFIFQYYEKEERGRGNFPDRFSARQFPNYSSELNVNALLLGDSALYLCASSVGQGRPDWGFGQFFGPGTRLTVL.

CDR3 sequence (DNA): TGCGCCAGCAGCCAAGGCTTGAGGTTCCCGAACGAGCAGTACTTC. It encodes CASSQGLRFPNEQYF. This chain uses TRBV4-1 with TRBJ2-7; D ambiguous. Germline V CDR1 and CDR2: MGHRA, YSYEKL. V was trimmed by 1 base and J by 5 bases, leaving 15 bases between them. The CDR3 extends over 15 amino acids.

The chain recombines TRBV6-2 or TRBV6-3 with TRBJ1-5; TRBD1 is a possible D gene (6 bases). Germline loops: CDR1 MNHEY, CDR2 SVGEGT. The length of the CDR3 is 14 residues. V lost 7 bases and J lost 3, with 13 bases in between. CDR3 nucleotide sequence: TGTGCCAGCACCGCGAGGGGGGTCAATCAGCCCCAGCATTTT. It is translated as CASTARGVNQPQHF.

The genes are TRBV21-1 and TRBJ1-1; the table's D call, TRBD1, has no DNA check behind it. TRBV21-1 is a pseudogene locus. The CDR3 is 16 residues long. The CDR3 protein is CASSNQGFRMNTEAFF. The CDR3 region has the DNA TGTGCCAGCAGCAATCAGGGTTTCCGAATGAACACTGAAGCTTTCTTT.

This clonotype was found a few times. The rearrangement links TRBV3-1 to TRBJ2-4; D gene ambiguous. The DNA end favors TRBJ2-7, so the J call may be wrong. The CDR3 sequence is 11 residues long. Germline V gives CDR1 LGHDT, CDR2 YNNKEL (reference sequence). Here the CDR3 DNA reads TGTGCCAGCAGCCGAAACTACGAGCAGTACTTC. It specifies CASSRNYEQYF.

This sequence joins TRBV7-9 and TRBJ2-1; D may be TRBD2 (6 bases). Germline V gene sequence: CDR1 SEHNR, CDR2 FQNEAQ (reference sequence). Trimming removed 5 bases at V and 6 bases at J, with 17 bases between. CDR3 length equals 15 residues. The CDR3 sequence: CASSQTRTIGNEQFF. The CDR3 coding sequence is TGTGCCAGCAGCCAGACTAGGACAATAGGCAATGAGCAGTTCTTC.

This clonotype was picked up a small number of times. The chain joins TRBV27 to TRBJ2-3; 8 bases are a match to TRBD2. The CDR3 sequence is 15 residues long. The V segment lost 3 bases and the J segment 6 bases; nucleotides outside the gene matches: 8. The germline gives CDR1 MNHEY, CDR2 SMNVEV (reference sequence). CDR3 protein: CASSFWAGGPDTQYF. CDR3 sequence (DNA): TGTGCCAGCAGTTTTTGGGCGGGGGGCCCGGATACGCAGTATTTT.